The rows below give T cell receptor beta chains drawn from one sample of a study of cytomegalovirus exposure and HLA in healthy donors. Profiling relied on immunoSEQ multiplex PCR, and the TCRdb table lists in-frame clones only, not all of them. The sample has about 180,000 clones, about 83% seen once. The sequencing sample was made of PBMCs. These receptors all come from a woman in her twenties or thirties in good health and CMV-seronegative. Both conserved end residues are part of each CDR3. The D gene is left open where the match is weak. Not every row has a clone size; where given, it reads once, few, many or a size class.

size	V	J	D	CDR3	DNA
-	TRBV27	TRBJ1-1	-	CASRFGGNTEAFF	TGTGCCAGCAGGTTCGGGGGGAACACTGAAGCTTTCTTT
-	TRBV6-5	TRBJ2-7	-	CASSYSAGTTPYEQYF	TGTGCCAGCAGTTACTCGGCCGGGACAACACCCTACGAGCAGTACTTC
few	TRBV7-2	TRBJ2-7	TRBD2	CASTPGLAVYEQYF	TGTGCCAGCACCCCGGGACTAGCGGTCTACGAGCAGTACTTC
-	TRBV11-2	TRBJ1-1	-	CASSLEGRNTEAFF	TGTGCCAGCAGCTTAGAGGGGAGGAACACTGAAGCTTTCTTT
-	TRBV5-1	TRBJ2-2	TRBD2	CASSSRAGRAGELFF	TGCGCCAGCAGTTCCCGGGCAGGGAGGGCCGGGGAGCTGTTTTTT
few	TRBV25-1	TRBJ2-7	-	CASSRGQYEQYF	TGTGCCAGCAGCCGCGGACAGTACGAGCAGTACTTC
-	TRBV10-3	TRBJ1-2	TRBD1	CAIRRTGSGLRGGYTF	TGTGCCATCAGACGGACAGGGAGCGGCCTTCGGGGTGGCTACACCTTC
-	TRBV18	TRBJ2-5	-	CASSPAGAQETQYF	TGTGCCAGCTCACCAGCAGGGGCACAAGAGACCCAGTACTTC
-	TRBV2	TRBJ2-1	TRBD2	CASLPGLAGSEQFF	TGTGCCAGCCTCCCCGGACTAGCGGGGTCTGAGCAGTTCTTC
-	TRBV6-1	TRBJ2-7	-	CASSEAGSSYEQYF	TGTGCCAGCAGTGAAGCGGGCAGCTCCTACGAGCAGTACTTC
-	TRBV2	TRBJ2-3	TRBD1	CASSDYRGSTDTQYF	TGTGCCAGCAGTGATTACAGGGGGTCCACAGATACGCAGTATTTT
few	TRBV30	TRBJ2-7	-	CAWSEGASYEQYF	TGTGCCTGGAGCGAAGGGGCCTCCTACGAGCAGTACTTC
-	TRBV30	TRBJ2-7	TRBD2	CAWRTSGAYEQYF	TGTGCCTGGAGGACTAGCGGGGCCTACGAGCAGTACTTC
-	TRBV25-1	TRBJ2-5	-	CASSELAEQETQYF	TGTGCCAGCAGTGAATTAGCGGAGCAAGAGACCCAGTACTTC
-	TRBV6-1	TRBJ1-6	-	CASSEPRRQTHSPLHF	TGTGCCAGCAGTGAACCGAGGCGGCAGACCCATTCACCCCTCCACTTT
-	TRBV29-1	TRBJ1-5	TRBD1	CSVTGTGGDQPQHF	TGCAGCGTAACCGGGACAGGGGGCGATCAGCCCCAGCATTTT
-	TRBV5-1	TRBJ2-7	TRBD2	CASSPAGYRLAGTYEQYF	TGCGCCAGCAGCCCAGCCGGATACCGACTAGCGGGAACCTACGAGCAGTACTTC
-	TRBV27	TRBJ2-7	-	CASSLTQGWEQYF	TGTGCCAGCAGTTTAACCCAGGGATGGGAGCAGTACTTC
-	TRBV20-1	TRBJ2-3	-	CSAVRETQYF	TGCAGTGCGGTCCGGGAAACGCAGTATTTT
-	TRBV5-6	TRBJ2-7	-	CASSLDRRIPTYEQYF	TGTGCCAGCAGCTTGGACAGGCGGATCCCAACCTACGAGCAGTACTTC
many	TRBV2	TRBJ2-7	-	CASNGQNYEQYF	TGTGCCAGCAACGGACAAAATTACGAGCAGTACTTC
-	TRBV2	TRBJ1-3	-	CASSQNGNTIYF	TGTGCCAGCAGTCAGAATGGAAACACCATATATTTT
-	TRBV18	TRBJ1-2	TRBD1	CASSSGTDYGYTF	TGTGCCAGCTCATCCGGGACAGACTATGGCTACACCTTC
-	TRBV18	TRBJ2-1	-	CASSPAVASLSNEQFF	TGTGCCAGCTCACCAGCGGTAGCCTCGTTGAGCAATGAGCAGTTCTTC
-	TRBV6-5	TRBJ1-1	-	CASSKLTGIYTEAFF	TGTGCCAGCAGTAAACTTACAGGGATTTACACTGAAGCTTTCTTT
-	TRBV19	TRBJ1-1	TRBD1	CASSQDRGSEAFF	TGTGCCAGTAGCCAGGACAGGGGCTCTGAAGCTTTCTTT
-	TRBV6-1	TRBJ2-7	TRBD2	CASSDERGTYEQYF	TGTGCCAGCAGTGACGAGCGGGGTACCTACGAGCAGTACTTC
-	TRBV4-3	TRBJ1-5	-	CASSQDYAIPNQPQHF	TGCGCCAGCAGCCAAGATTACGCGATCCCCAATCAGCCCCAGCATTTT
-	TRBV7-9	TRBJ2-7	-	CASSLDHRQDREPYEQYF	TGTGCCAGCAGCTTGGACCACAGACAGGATAGGGAACCCTACGAGCAGTACTTC
-	TRBV6-6	TRBJ2-3	TRBD2	CASSLQTSASTDTQYF	TGTGCCAGCAGTCTCCAGACTAGCGCTAGCACAGATACGCAGTATTTT
-	TRBV5-1	TRBJ2-3	TRBD2	CASRNGGGEDTQYF	TGCGCCAGCAGGAACGGCGGGGGGGAGGATACGCAGTATTTT
-	TRBV9	TRBJ2-2	-	CASSPRGEGTGELFF	TGTGCCAGCAGCCCCCGCGGGGAAGGCACCGGGGAGCTGTTTTTT
-	TRBV4-3	TRBJ1-1	-	CASSQDRGTEAFF	TGCGCCAGCAGCCAAGATCGGGGCACTGAAGCTTTCTTT
-	TRBV4-1	TRBJ2-7	-	CASSYGDSQYF	TGCGCCAGCAGCTATGGGGACTCCCAGTACTTC
-	TRBV27	TRBJ1-5	-	CASSLMSENQPQHF	TGTGCCAGCAGTTTAATGTCAGAAAATCAGCCCCAGCATTTT
-	TRBV19	TRBJ1-2	-	CASRTDYGYTF	TGTGCCAGTAGGACAGACTATGGCTACACCTTC
-	TRBV2	TRBJ2-4	TRBD2	CASRELAGGKNIQYF	TGTGCCAGCAGGGAGTTAGCGGGGGGAAAAAACATTCAGTACTTC
-	TRBV5-1	TRBJ2-1	TRBD1	CASSLTGVNEQFF	TGCGCCAGCAGCTTGACAGGGGTAAATGAGCAGTTCTTC
-	TRBV29-1	TRBJ2-3	-	CSVDAAHTDTQYF	TGCAGCGTTGATGCGGCGCACACAGATACGCAGTATTTT
few	TRBV9	TRBJ1-4	-	CASSSGQSSDEKLFF	TGTGCCAGCAGCTCAGGACAGTCGTCGGATGAAAAACTGTTTTTT
-	TRBV18	TRBJ2-2	-	CASSPFAGNTGELFF	TGTGCCAGCTCACCTTTTGCAGGGAACACCGGGGAGCTGTTTTTT
-	TRBV11-2	TRBJ1-2	TRBD1	CASSLGQGENYGYTF	TGTGCCAGCAGCTTAGGACAGGGAGAAAACTATGGCTACACCTTC
-	TRBV4-1	TRBJ2-2	-	CASSQEDYTGELFF	TGCGCCAGCAGCCAAGAGGACTACACCGGGGAGCTGTTTTTT
few	TRBV6-5	TRBJ2-7	-	CASSYSFVRSDEQYF	TGTGCCAGCAGTTACTCGTTCGTGCGTAGCGACGAGCAGTACTTC
-	TRBV6-5	TRBJ1-1	-	CASSRRMTAHEAFF	TGTGCCAGCAGCCGCCGGATGACAGCACACGAAGCTTTCTTT
-	TRBV19	TRBJ2-2	TRBD1	CASSNSQGAENTGELFF	TGTGCCAGTAGTAATTCACAGGGGGCGGAGAACACCGGGGAGCTGTTTTTT
-	TRBV7-9	TRBJ2-1	-	CASSWWGRGDEQFF	TGTGCCAGCAGCTGGTGGGGCAGGGGGGATGAGCAGTTCTTC
-	TRBV4-1	TRBJ2-7	-	CASSQGGGGVFSYEQYF	TGCGCCAGCAGCCAAGGGGGTGGAGGGGTGTTCTCCTACGAGCAGTACTTC
-	TRBV6-6	TRBJ2-3	-	CASSQGTDTQYF	TGTGCCAGCAGTCAGGGGACCGATACGCAGTATTTT
once	TRBV14	TRBJ1-1	-	CASSNQGTRNTEAFF	TGTGCCAGCAGTAACCAGGGAACGAGGAACACTGAAGCTTTCTTT
few	TRBV19	TRBJ1-2	TRBD1	CASSNWGQRLHGYTF	TGTGCCAGTAGTAATTGGGGACAGAGATTACATGGCTACACCTTC
-	TRBV4-1	TRBJ1-2	-	CASSQIPPNDYGYTF	TGCGCCAGCAGCCAAATACCTCCTAACGACTATGGCTACACCTTC
-	TRBV28	TRBJ2-7	-	CASVTGSYEQYF	TGTGCCAGCGTAACAGGTAGTTACGAGCAGTACTTC
few	TRBV10-3	TRBJ1-2	-	CAIWSLLDGYTF	TGTGCCATCTGGTCCTTACTGGATGGCTACACCTTC
once	TRBV5-4	TRBJ1-1	TRBD1	CASSFGQGQNTEAFF	TGTGCCAGCAGCTTTGGACAGGGTCAGAACACTGAAGCTTTCTTT
-	TRBV5-4	TRBJ1-2	-	CASSLEQLNYGYTF	TGTGCCAGCAGCTTGGAACAGCTTAACTATGGCTACACCTTC
-	TRBV27	TRBJ1-5	-	CASRLYSNQPQHF	TGTGCCAGCAGACTGTATAGCAATCAGCCCCAGCATTTT